This TCR beta chain emerged from a study of OX40 agonist ivuxolimab in advanced cancers. For context, the study as a whole: Ivuxolimab was a fully human IgG2 agonistic monoclonal antibody targeting the costimulatory receptor OX40 (CD134). Partial responses occurred in three dose-escalation patients: two with cutaneous melanoma and one with hepatocellular carcinoma. Of the 50 to 55 dose-escalation patients, hepatocellular carcinoma was present in approximately 20, melanoma in around 15, renal cell carcinoma in 9 and head and neck cancer in 9. Intravenous ivuxolimab was administered to patients every 2 weeks at six dose levels: 0.01, 0.1, 0.3, 1.5, 3 and 10 mg/kg. Prior anti-PD-1, anti-PD-L1 or anti-CTLA-4 therapy was permitted, and about two fifths of dose-escalation patients had received checkpoint inhibitors. In the dose-escalation cohort, around four fifths of patients were male, and the mean age was 60 years with a range of roughly 20 to 80. The paper reports the monotherapy dose-escalation portion (N = 52 patients) of the phase I ivuxolimab trial. The purpose of peripheral TCRbeta sequencing was to test whether ivuxolimab changed TCR sequence diversity and led to clonal T-cell expansion.

This clone was detected a few times. Its antigen remains undetermined. The sample holds no much larger clone one base away, and base qualities are not on file. The cysteine opens and the phenylalanine closes a CDR3 of 15 amino acids. Only the CDR3 region is kept as DNA, spanning 45 bases read in frame from base 1. The germline V gene (reference sequence) sets CDR1 to SGHKS and CDR2 to YYEKEE. At the junction V is shortened by 0 bases and J by 4 bases, with 11 bases in between. The trial excluded patients who had a history of autoimmune disease or who were on systemic immunosuppression. Peripheral blood for TCR sequencing was drawn from every dose cohort at baseline, at cycle 4 day 1 and at cycle 7 day 1. The samples were taken from a phase I, first-in-human, multicenter, open-label dose-escalation trial of ivuxolimab. Adults with locally advanced or metastatic melanoma, renal cell carcinoma, hepatocellular carcinoma or head and neck squamous cell carcinoma were enrolled in the trial. Before TCR sequencing, CD4+ and CD8+ T cells were separately sorted from peripheral blood.

Genomic DNA was isolated from the sorted cells so that the TCRbeta CDR3 region could be sequenced. TCRbeta CDR3 regions were sequenced using the immunoSEQ Assay. TCRdb stores this immuneACCESS table with in-frame sequences only. Part of the clones is absent; in the studies checked, under half of the shortfall reflects unresolved V genes, and no reason is known for the rest. The sample yields 11,000 to 15,000 clones; approximately 94% were counted once. About 20% of the sample goes to the ten largest clones. Study-wide conclusions, independent of this receptor: At doses of 0.1 to 3.0 mg/kg, clonal expansion of both CD4+ and CD8+ T cells in blood was seen between baseline and week 6. Low levels of normalized T-cell clonal expansion were also shown by some nonresponding patients. Antigen specificity was not determined for the clonally expanded peripheral T cells. After ivuxolimab, expanded clones were on average more numerous among CD8+ T cells than among CD4+ T cells. Partial responders in the 0.1-3.0 mg/kg groups had among the lowest normalized peripheral clonal expansion, especially among CD8+ T cells.

The clonotype comes from an adult with an advanced solid tumor such as melanoma, head and neck, liver or kidney cancer. Sequencing was performed on CD4+ or CD8+ T cells sorted from blood, taken in a trial of the OX40 agonist ivuxolimab. The V and J genes are TRBV5-5 and TRBJ1-5, with the D gene uncertain. The DNA sequence follows: TGTGCCAGCAGCTTGGTGTCCTGGGGTAATCAGCCCCAGCATTTT. Its protein reads: CASSLVSWGNQPQHF.